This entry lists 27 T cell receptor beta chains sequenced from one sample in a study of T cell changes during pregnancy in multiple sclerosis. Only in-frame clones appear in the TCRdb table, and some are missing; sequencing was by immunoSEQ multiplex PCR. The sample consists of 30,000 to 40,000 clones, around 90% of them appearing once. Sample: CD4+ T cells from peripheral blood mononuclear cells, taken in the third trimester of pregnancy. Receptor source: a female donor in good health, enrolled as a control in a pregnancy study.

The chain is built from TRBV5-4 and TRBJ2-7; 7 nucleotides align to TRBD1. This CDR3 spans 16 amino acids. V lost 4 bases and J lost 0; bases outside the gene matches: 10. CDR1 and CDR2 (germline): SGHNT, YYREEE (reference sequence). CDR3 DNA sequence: TGTGCCAGCAGCCCCACAGGGGCCCCGCACTCCTACGAGCAGTACTTC. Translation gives CASSPTGAPHSYEQYF.

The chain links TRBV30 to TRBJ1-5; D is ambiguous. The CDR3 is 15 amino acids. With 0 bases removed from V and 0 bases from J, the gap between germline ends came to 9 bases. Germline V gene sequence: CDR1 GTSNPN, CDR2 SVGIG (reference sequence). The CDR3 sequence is CAWSVFSGSNQPQHF. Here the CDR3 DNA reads TGTGCCTGGAGTGTCTTTTCCGGTAGCAATCAGCCCCAGCATTTT.

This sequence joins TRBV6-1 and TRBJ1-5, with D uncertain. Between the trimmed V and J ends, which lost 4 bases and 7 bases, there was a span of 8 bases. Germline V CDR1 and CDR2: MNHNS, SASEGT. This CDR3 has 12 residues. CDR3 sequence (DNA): TGTGCCAGCAGTGGAGGAGTACAGCCCCAGCATTTT. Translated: CASSGGVQPQHF.

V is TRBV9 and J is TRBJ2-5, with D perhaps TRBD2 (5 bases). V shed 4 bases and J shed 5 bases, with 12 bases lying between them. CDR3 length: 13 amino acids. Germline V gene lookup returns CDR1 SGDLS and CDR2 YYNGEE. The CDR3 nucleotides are TGTGCCAGCAGCCCCCGCCCGGGGGAGACCCAGTACTTC. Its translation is CASSPRPGETQYF.

CDR3 sequence reads: CASSAGLAGESYEQYF. The CDR3 nucleotides are TGTGCCAGCAGCGCGGGACTAGCGGGTGAGTCCTACGAGCAGTACTTC. The chain is built from TRBV5-4 and TRBJ2-7; 12 bases line up with TRBD2. In germline, CDR1 is SGHNT, CDR2 YYREEE (reference sequence). J was trimmed by 1 base and V by 4 bases; bases with no gene match: 6. This CDR3 region has 16 residues.

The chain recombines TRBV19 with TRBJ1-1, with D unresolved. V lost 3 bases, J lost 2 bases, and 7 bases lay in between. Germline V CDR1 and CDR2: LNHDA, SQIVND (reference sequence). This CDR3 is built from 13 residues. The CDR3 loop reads CASSMRDNTEAFF. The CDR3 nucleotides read TGTGCCAGTAGTATGAGAGATAACACTGAAGCTTTCTTT.

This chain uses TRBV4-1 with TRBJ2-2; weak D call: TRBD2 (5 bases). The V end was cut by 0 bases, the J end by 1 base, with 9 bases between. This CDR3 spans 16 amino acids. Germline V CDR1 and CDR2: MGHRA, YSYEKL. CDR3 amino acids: CASSQEVAGNTGELFF. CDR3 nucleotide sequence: TGCGCCAGCAGCCAAGAGGTCGCGGGGAACACCGGGGAGCTGTTTTTT.

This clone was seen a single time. DNA for the CDR3: TGTGCCAGTAGCACCAGGGTTTCGTACGAGCAGTACTTC. It codes for CASSTRVSYEQYF. This rearrangement joins TRBV19 to TRBJ2-7, with D possibly matching TRBD1 (5 bases). Per germline, CDR1 LNHDA and CDR2 SQIVND (reference sequence). V was shortened by 6 bases and J by 4 bases, with 13 bases between the two germline ends. This CDR3 is built from 13 residues.

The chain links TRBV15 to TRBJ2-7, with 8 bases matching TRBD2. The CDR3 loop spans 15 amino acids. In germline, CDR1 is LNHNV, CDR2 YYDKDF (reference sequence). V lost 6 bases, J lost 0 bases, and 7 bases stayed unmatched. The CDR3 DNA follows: TGTGCCACCAGTCCCGGGGGGGTCAGCTCCTACGAGCAGTACTTC. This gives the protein CATSPGGVSSYEQYF.

The CDR3 loop is CASRQRRGYQPQHF. Written as DNA, the CDR3 is TGTGCCAGCAGACAAAGAAGGGGTTATCAGCCCCAGCATTTT. The chain uses TRBV28 and TRBJ1-5, with D possibly being TRBD1 (5 bases). The CDR3 totals 14 residues. Looked up from germline, CDR1 is MDHEN and CDR2 is SYDVKM. V lost 6 bases, J lost 5 bases, and 14 bases lay in between.

This CDR3 reads CASSSISRRSSYNEQFF. CDR3 in DNA: TGTGCCAGCAGCTCCATCAGTAGACGGAGCTCCTACAATGAGCAGTTCTTC. This rearrangement joins TRBV7-9 to TRBJ2-1; D gene ambiguous. This CDR3 is 17 amino acids long. The germline V gene has CDR1 SEHNR and CDR2 FQNEAQ (reference sequence). Between the trimmed V and J ends, which lost 4 bases and 0 bases, there was a span of 16 bases. The full variable domain, completed using reference TRBV7-9 and TRBJ2-1, is DTGVSQNPRHKITKRGQNVTFRCDPISEHNRLYWYRQTLGQGPEFLTYFQNEAQLEKSRLLSDRFSAERPKGSFSTLEIQRTEQGDSAMYLCASSSISRRSSYNEQFFGPGTRLTVL.

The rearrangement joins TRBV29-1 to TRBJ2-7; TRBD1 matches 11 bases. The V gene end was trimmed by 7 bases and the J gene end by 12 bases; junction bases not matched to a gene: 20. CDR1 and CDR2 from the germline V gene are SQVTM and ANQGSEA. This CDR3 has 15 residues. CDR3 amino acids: CSAPARPGQGVHTYF. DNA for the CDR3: TGCAGCGCCCCTGCCAGACCGGGACAGGGGGTCCATACGTACTTC.

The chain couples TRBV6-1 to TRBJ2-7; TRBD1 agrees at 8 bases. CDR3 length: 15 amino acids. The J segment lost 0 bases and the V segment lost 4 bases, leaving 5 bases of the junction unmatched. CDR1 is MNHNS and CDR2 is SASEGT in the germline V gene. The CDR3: CASSGSGTGSYEQYF. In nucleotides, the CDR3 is TGTGCCAGCAGTGGTTCCGGGACAGGCTCCTACGAGCAGTACTTC.

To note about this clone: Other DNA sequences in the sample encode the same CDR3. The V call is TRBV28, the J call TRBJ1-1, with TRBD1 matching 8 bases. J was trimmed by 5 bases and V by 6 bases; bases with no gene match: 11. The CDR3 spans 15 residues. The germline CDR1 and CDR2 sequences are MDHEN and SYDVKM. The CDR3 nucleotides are TGTGCCAGCAGCCTCCCCCAGGGGGCTGGAACTGAAGCTTTCTTT. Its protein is CASSLPQGAGTEAFF.

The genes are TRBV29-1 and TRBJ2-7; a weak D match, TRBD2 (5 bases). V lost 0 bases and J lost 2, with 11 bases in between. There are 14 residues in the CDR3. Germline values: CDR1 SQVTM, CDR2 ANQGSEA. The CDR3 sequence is CSVEDGSGPYEQYF. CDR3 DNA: TGCAGCGTTGAAGACGGAAGCGGACCCTACGAGCAGTACTTC.

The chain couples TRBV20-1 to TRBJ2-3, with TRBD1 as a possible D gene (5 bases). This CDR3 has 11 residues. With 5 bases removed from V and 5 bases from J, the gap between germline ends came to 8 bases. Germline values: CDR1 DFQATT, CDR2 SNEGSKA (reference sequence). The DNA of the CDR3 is TGCAGTGCTGAACAGGTAGATACGCAGTATTTT. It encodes CSAEQVDTQYF.

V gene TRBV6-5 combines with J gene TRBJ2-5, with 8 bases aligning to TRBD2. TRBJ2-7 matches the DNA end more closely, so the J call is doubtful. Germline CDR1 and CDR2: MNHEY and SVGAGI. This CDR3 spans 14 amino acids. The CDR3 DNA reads TGTGCCAGCAGTTACCCCGGGACTAGCTACGAGCAGTACTTC. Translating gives CASSYPGTSYEQYF.

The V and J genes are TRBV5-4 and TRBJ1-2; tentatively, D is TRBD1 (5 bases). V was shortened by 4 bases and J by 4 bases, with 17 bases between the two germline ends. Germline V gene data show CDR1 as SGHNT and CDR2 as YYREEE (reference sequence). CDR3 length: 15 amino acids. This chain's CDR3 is CASSPDKIGVYGYTF. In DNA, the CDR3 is TGTGCCAGCAGCCCGGACAAAATAGGGGTCTATGGCTACACCTTC.

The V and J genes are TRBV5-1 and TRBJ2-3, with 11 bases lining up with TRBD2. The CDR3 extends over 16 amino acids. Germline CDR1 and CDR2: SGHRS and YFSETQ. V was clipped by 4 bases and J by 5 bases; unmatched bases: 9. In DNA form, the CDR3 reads TGCGCCAGCAGCCTGGTAGCGGGAGGGCCCGGAGATACGCAGTATTTT. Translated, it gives CASSLVAGGPGDTQYF.

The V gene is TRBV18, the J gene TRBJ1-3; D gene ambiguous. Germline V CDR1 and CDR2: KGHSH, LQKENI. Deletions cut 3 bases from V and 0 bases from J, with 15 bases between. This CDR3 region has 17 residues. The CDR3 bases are TGTGCCAGCTCACCTCGGACGGGAAGAAGCTCTGGAAACACCATATATTTT. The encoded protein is CASSPRTGRSSGNTIYF.

CDR3 sequence reads: CASNDPGRGARRTGELFF. The CDR3 DNA is TGTGCCAGCAACGACCCTGGCAGGGGGGCTAGACGCACCGGGGAGCTGTTTTTT. The rearrangement links TRBV2 to TRBJ2-2, with D perhaps matching TRBD1 (7 bases). The CDR3 contains 18 residues. In germline, CDR1 is SNHLY, CDR2 FYNNEI. Trimming stripped 7 bases from V and 4 bases from J, with 25 bases between.

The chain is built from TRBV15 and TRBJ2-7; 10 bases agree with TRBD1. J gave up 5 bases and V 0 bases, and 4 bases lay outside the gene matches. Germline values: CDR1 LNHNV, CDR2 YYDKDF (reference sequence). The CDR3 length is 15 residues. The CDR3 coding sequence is TGTGCCACCAGCAGAGAAGGGACAGGGGTGGACGAGCAGTACTTC. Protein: CATSREGTGVDEQYF.

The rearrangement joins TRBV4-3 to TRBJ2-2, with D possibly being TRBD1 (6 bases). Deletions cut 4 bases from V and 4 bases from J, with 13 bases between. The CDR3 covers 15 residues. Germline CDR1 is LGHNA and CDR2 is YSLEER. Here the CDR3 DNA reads TGCGCCAGCAGCCTTCTACAGGGAGCCACCGGGGAGCTGTTTTTT. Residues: CASSLLQGATGELFF.

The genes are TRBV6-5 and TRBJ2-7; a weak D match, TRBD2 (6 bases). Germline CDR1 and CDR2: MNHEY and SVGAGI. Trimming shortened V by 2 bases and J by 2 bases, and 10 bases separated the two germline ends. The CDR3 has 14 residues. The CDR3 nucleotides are TGTGCCAGCAGTTACAGTCCGGGGGCCTACGAGCAGTACTTC. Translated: CASSYSPGAYEQYF.

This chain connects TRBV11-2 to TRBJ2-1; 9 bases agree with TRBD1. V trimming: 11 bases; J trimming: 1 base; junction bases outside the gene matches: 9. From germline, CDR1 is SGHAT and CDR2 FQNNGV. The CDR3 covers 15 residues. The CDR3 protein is CAGQKGQGSYNEQFF. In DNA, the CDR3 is TGTGCCGGCCAAAAGGGACAGGGATCCTACAATGAGCAGTTCTTC.

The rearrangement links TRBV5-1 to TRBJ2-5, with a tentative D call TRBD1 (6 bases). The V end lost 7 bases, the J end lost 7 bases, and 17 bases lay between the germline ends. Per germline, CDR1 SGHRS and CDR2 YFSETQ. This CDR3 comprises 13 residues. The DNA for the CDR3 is TGCGCCAGCTGCCTTGGGGGCCCCGCGACCCAGTACTTC. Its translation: CASCLGGPATQYF.

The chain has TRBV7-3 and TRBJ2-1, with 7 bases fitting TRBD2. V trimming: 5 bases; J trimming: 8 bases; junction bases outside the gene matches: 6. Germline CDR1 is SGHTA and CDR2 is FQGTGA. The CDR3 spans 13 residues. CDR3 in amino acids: CASSGGGLDEQFF. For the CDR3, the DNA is TGTGCCAGCAGCGGGGGGGGGTTGGATGAGCAGTTCTTC. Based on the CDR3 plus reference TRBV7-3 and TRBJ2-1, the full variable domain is GAGVSQTPSNKVTEKGKYVELRCDPISGHTALYWYRQSLGQGPEFLIYFQGTGAADDSGLPNDRFFAVRPEGSVSTLKIQRTERGDSAVYLCASSGGGLDEQFFGPGTRLTVL.